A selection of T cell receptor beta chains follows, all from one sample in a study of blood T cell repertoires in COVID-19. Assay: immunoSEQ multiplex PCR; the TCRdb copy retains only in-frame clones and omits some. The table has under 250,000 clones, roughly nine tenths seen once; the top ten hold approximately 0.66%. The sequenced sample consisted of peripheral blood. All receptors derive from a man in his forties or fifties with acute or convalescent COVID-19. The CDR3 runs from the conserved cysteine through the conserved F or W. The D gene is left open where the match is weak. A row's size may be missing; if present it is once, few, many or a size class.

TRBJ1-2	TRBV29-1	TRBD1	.	TGCAGCGTGGGGACAGGGACTAACTATGGCTACACCTTC	CSVGTGTNYGYTF
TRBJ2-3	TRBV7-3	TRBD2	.	TGTGCCAGCAGCTTGGGACTAGCGGGGGATACGCAGTATTTT	CASSLGLAGDTQYF
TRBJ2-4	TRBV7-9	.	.	TGTGCCAGCAGCTCAACAGGGATACTAGCCAAAAACATTCAGTACTTC	CASSSTGILAKNIQYF
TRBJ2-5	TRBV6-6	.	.	TGTGCCAGCAGTTACTCGTCGGAGGGGTTTCAGACCCAGTACTTC	CASSYSSEGFQTQYF
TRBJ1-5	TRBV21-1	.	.	TGTGCCAGCCTCAACCCGGTGAGCAATCAGCCCCAGCATTTT	CASLNPVSNQPQHF
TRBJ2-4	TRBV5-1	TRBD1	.	TGCGCCAGCAGCTATTACAGGACAGGGAAAAACATTCAGTACTTC	CASSYYRTGKNIQYF
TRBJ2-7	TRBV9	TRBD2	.	TGTGCCAGCAGCCTCTCGGGACTAGACTCACGCGAGCAGTACTTC	CASSLSGLDSREQYF
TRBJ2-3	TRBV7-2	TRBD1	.	TGTGCCAGCAGCTTCGGGACAGGGGGCGCAGATACGCAGTATTTT	CASSFGTGGADTQYF
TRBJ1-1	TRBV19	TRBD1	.	TGTGCCAGTACCTTTACGGGACAGGGGAATACTGAAGCTTTCTTT	CASTFTGQGNTEAFF
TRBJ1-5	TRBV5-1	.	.	TGCGCCAGCAGCTTGGGGGGGACTAATAGCAATCAGCCCCAGCATTTT	CASSLGGTNSNQPQHF
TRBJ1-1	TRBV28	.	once	TGTGCCAGCAGAACACAGGGTAAAATCACTGAAGCTTTCTTT	CASRTQGKITEAFF
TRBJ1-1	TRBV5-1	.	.	TGCGCCAGCGGGGCAGGGTGGTCCAGCACTGAAGCTTTCTTT	CASGAGWSSTEAFF
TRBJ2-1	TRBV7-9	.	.	TGTGCCAGCAGCCGAAGGATATTGACGGAGGACCCCTACAATGAGCAGTTCTTC	CASSRRILTEDPYNEQFF
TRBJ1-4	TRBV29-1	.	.	TGCAGCGTTGGTGAGGCAACTAATGAAAAACTGTTTTTT	CSVGEATNEKLFF
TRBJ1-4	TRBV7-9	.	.	TGTGCCAGCAGCTTAGCTGGGGCAGACTTTAATGAAAAACTGTTTTTT	CASSLAGADFNEKLFF
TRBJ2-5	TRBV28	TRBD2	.	TGTGCCAGCAGTTTTGGCGGGGGGTACCAAGAGACCCAGTACTTC	CASSFGGGYQETQYF
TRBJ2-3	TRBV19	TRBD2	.	TGTGCCAGTAGCCTTTTACTAGCGGCTAGCACAGATACGCAGTATTTT	CASSLLLAASTDTQYF
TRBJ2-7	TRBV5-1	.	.	TGCGCCAGCAGCTGGGGGGTCTACGAGCAGTACTTC	CASSWGVYEQYF
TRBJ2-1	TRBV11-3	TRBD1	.	TGTGCCAGCAGCCCCTTGGGGGACAGGGGATCGGATGAGCAGTTCTTC	CASSPLGDRGSDEQFF
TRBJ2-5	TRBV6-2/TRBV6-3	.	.	TGTGCCAGCAGTTACGGGGGGATCCAAGAGACCCAGTACTTC	CASSYGGIQETQYF
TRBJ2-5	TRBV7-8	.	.	TGTGCCAGCAGCGAAGAACCGGAGGCAGAGACCCAGTACTTC	CASSEEPEAETQYF
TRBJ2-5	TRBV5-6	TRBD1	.	TGTGCCAGCAGCTCCGGACAGGGCGAGGGGCAAGAGACCCAGTACTTC	CASSSGQGEGQETQYF
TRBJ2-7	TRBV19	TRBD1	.	TGTGCCAGTAGTAGGGACAGGCTGAGCTCCTACGAGCAGTACTTC	CASSRDRLSSYEQYF
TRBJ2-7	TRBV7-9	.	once	TGTGCCAGCAGCTTAAGAACAGACGAGCAGTACTTC	CASSLRTDEQYF
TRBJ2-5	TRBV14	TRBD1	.	TGTGCCAGCAGCCACGCCGGGACAGAAGAGACCCAGTACTTC	CASSHAGTEETQYF
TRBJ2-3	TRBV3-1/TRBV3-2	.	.	TGTGCCAGCAGCCAAGCCCCCACGGGGGTGGGGGGCACAGATACGCAGTATTTT	CASSQAPTGVGGTDTQYF
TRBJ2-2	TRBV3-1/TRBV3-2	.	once	TGTGCCAGCAGCCTCAGGGGTAACACCGGGGAGCTGTTTTTT	CASSLRGNTGELFF
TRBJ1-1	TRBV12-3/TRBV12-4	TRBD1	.	TGTGCCAGCACCGGACAGGGGGCAGAAGCTTTCTTT	CASTGQGAEAFF
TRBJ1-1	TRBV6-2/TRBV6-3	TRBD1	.	TGTGCCAGCAGTTATACAGGGGCTGAAGCTTTCTTT	CASSYTGAEAFF
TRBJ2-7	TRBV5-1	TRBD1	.	TGCGCCAGCACCCAACCGGGACAGGGGGGGGAGCAGTACTTC	CASTQPGQGGEQYF
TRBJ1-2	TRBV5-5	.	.	TGTGCCAGCAGCTTGGGAGGGTCTGCTGATGGCTACACCTTC	CASSLGGSADGYTF
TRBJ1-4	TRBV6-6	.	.	TGTGCCAGCAGTTACGCAGGTACAACTAATGAAAAACTGTTTTTT	CASSYAGTTNEKLFF
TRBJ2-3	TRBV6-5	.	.	TGTGCCAGCAGCCTTAGCGGTGATACGCAGTATTTT	CASSLSGDTQYF
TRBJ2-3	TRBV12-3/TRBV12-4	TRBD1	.	TGTGCCAGCAGTCGGACAGGGAATACGCAGTATTTT	CASSRTGNTQYF
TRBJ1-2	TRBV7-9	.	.	TGTGCCAGCAGCTTCAGGGAAGGTAACTATGGCTACACCTTC	CASSFREGNYGYTF
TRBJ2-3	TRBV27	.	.	TGTGCCAGCAGTTTATCGAGTACCGCAGGATTGGGCACAGATACGCAGTATTTT	CASSLSSTAGLGTDTQYF
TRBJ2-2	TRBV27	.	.	TGTGCCAGCAGTTACTATGGGACTCGAGGGACCGGGGAGCTGTTTTTT	CASSYYGTRGTGELFF
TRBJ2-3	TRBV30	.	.	TGTGCCTGGAGTTCTAAACTCACAGATACGCAGTATTTT	CAWSSKLTDTQYF
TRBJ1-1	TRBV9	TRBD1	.	TGTGCCAGCAGCGTTCTCCGACAGGGGGGCACTGAAGCTTTCTTT	CASSVLRQGGTEAFF
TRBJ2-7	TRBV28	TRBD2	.	TGTGCCAGCAGCCTGGGACTAGCGCCCCACGAGCAGTACTTC	CASSLGLAPHEQYF
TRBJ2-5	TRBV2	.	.	TGTGCCAGCAGCGAGGACAGATACGCAGAGACCCAGTACTTC	CASSEDRYAETQYF
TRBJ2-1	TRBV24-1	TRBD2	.	TGTGCCACCAGCCCAGCGGGAGTTATCAATGAGCAGTTCTTC	CATSPAGVINEQFF
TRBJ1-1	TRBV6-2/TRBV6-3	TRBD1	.	TGTGCCAGCAGTTACCACAGGGGAAGAGCTTTCTTT	CASSYHRGRAFF
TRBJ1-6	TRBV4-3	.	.	TGCGCCAGCAGCCGTTCCGGTGATAATTCACCCCTCCACTTT	CASSRSGDNSPLHF
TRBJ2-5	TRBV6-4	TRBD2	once	TGTGCCAGCAGTGTGTACCCGTTGAGGGAGGGCCGGTCTGACATTGGGGCCCAGTACTTC	CASSVYPLREGRSDIGAQYF
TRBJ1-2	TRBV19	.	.	TGTGCCAGTAGTATCACCGGGGGGGAGCCCTATGGCTACACCTTC	CASSITGGEPYGYTF
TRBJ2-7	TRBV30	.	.	TGTGCCTGGAGTGGGGGAGGATCCCAGGAGCAGTACTTC	CAWSGGGSQEQYF
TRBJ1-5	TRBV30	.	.	TGTGCCGGGGCAAGTTCAGGCAATCAGCCCCAGCATTTT	CAGASSGNQPQHF
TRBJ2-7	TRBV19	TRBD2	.	TGTGCCAGTAGTATCTCCGGGACTAGCCGGGAGCAGTACTTC	CASSISGTSREQYF
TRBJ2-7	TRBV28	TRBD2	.	TGTGCCAGCAGCCTGAGGGGCTGGGGACTAGCGGCCTCCTACGAGCAGTACTTC	CASSLRGWGLAASYEQYF
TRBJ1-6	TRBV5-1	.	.	TGCGCCAGCAGCTTAGCTGACAGGACCCGTAATTCACCCCTCCACTTT	CASSLADRTRNSPLHF
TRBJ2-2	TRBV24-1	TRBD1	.	TGTGCCACCAGTTCCGGGACAGGGTACACCGGGGAGCTGTTTTTT	CATSSGTGYTGELFF
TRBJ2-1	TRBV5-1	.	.	TGCGCCAGCAGCCGGGACTCCGGAGCCTTTTACAATGAGCAGTTCTTC	CASSRDSGAFYNEQFF
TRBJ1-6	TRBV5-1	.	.	TGCGCCAGCAGCCCTGGCAGGGGATCACCCCTCCACTTT	CASSPGRGSPLHF
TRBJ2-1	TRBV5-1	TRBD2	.	TGCGCCAGCGCCCGTAGGGCGGGAGATTACAATGAGCAGTTCTTC	CASARRAGDYNEQFF
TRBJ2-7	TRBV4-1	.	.	TGCGCCAGCAGCCAAGAGCGGGACCGACCCTACGAGCAGTACTTC	CASSQERDRPYEQYF
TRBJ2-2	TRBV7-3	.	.	TGTGCCAGCAGCTCCCTCCTCCGCGCCGGGGAGCTGTTTTTT	CASSSLLRAGELFF
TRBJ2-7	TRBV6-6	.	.	TGTGCCAGCAGTTCACCGTCGAGAGGGTACCACTACGAGCAGTACTTC	CASSSPSRGYHYEQYF
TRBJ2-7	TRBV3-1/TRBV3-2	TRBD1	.	TGTGCCAGCAGCCCTCGACAGGGGGGAGATGACGAGCAGTACTTC	CASSPRQGGDDEQYF
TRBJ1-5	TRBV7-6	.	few	TGTGCCAGCAGCTTAAGTAGTCCAGGCGATAGCAATCAGCCCCAGCATTTT	CASSLSSPGDSNQPQHF